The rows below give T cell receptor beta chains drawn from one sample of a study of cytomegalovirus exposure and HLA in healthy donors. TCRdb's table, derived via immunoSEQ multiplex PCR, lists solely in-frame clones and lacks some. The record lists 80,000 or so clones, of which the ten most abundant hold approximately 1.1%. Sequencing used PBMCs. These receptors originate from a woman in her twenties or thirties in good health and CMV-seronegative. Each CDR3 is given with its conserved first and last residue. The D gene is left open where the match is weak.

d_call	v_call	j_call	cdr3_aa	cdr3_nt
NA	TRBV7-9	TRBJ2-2	CASRATSTGELFF	TGTGCCAGCAGGGCAACATCCACCGGGGAGCTGTTTTTT
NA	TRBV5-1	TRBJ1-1	CASSTRGHGENTEAFF	TGCGCCAGCAGCACACGGGGACACGGAGAGAACACTGAAGCTTTCTTT
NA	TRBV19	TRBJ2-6	CASQAGANVLTF	TGTGCCAGCCAAGCCGGGGCCAACGTCCTGACTTTC
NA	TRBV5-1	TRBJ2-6	CASRTNSGANVLTF	TGCGCCAGCAGGACAAACTCTGGGGCCAACGTCCTGACTTTC
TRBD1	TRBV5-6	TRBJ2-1	CASSFWTGGEDEQFF	TGTGCCAGCAGCTTTTGGACAGGGGGCGAGGATGAGCAGTTCTTC
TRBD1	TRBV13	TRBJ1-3	CASSLGTGVNSGNTIYF	TGTGCCAGCAGCTTAGGGACAGGGGTTAACTCTGGAAACACCATATATTTT
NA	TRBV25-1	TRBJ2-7	CASSESLVYEQYF	TGTGCCAGCAGTGAATCCCTTGTCTACGAGCAGTACTTC
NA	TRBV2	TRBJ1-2	CASRSGGLYGYTF	TGTGCCAGCAGATCCGGAGGACTCTATGGCTACACCTTC
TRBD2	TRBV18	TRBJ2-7	CASSPRLAGVYEQYF	TGTGCCAGCTCTCCGAGGCTAGCGGGAGTGTACGAGCAGTACTTC
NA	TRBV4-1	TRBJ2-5	CASSPLQVVETQYF	TGCGCCAGCAGCCCTCTCCAGGTGGTAGAGACCCAGTACTTC
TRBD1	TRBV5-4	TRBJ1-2	CASSFGTGLNYGYTF	TGTGCCAGCAGCTTCGGGACAGGGTTAAACTATGGCTACACCTTC
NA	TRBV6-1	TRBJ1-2	CASSPGGANYGYTF	TGTGCCAGCTCCCCTGGAGGGGCTAACTATGGCTACACCTTC
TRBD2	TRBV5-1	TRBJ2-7	CASSLSTGLAVPIREQYF	TGCGCCAGCAGCTTATCAACGGGACTAGCGGTTCCGATACGCGAGCAGTACTTC
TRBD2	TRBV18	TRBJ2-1	CASSPLAGTDNEQFF	TGTGCCAGCTCACCCCTAGCGGGGACCGACAATGAGCAGTTCTTC
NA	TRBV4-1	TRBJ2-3	CASSPLKSTDTQYF	TGCGCCAGCAGCCCGCTAAAAAGCACAGATACGCAGTATTTT
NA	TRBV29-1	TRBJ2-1	CSVVGVSDNEQFF	TGCAGCGTTGTAGGGGTCTCCGACAATGAGCAGTTCTTC
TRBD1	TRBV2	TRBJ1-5	CASLRDRVDGQPQHF	TGTGCCAGCCTCCGGGACAGGGTCGACGGGCAGCCCCAGCATTTT
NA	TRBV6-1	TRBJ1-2	CASSETPGAFYGYTF	TGTGCCAGCAGCGAGACACCGGGAGCATTCTATGGCTACACCTTC
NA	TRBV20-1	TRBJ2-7	CSALEGYEQYF	TGCAGTGCTCTCGAGGGTTACGAGCAGTACTTC
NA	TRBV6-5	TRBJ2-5	CASRDRTAQETQYF	TGTGCCAGCAGAGATAGGACAGCACAAGAGACCCAGTACTTC
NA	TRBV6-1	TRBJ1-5	CASSVQGLWNQPQHF	TGTGCCAGCAGTGTCCAGGGCTTATGGAATCAGCCCCAGCATTTT
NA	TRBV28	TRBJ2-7	CASRKSLGYHHYEQYF	TGTGCCAGCAGGAAGTCCCTAGGATACCATCACTACGAGCAGTACTTC
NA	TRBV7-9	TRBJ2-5	CASSSPLALGETQYF	TGTGCCAGCAGCTCCCCGCTAGCGTTGGGAGAGACCCAGTACTTC
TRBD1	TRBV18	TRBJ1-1	CASSPDSAGGTTEAFF	TGTGCCAGCTCCCCGGATTCAGCAGGGGGTACCACTGAAGCTTTCTTT
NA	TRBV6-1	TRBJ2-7	CASRGPRQGHEQYF	TGTGCCAGCAGGGGCCCGAGGCAGGGCCACGAGCAGTACTTC
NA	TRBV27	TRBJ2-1	CASSMIDSYNEQFF	TGTGCCAGCAGTATGATAGACTCCTACAATGAGCAGTTCTTC
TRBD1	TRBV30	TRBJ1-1	CAWDRGWNTEAFF	TGTGCCTGGGACAGGGGCTGGAACACTGAAGCTTTCTTT
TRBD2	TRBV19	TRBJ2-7	CASSIGVAGGYEQYF	TGTGCCAGTAGTATTGGAGTAGCGGGAGGATACGAGCAGTACTTC
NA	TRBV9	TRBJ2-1	CASSVDWAGEQFF	TGTGCCAGCAGCGTAGACTGGGCGGGTGAGCAGTTCTTC
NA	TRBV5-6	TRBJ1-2	CASSFGRGGYGYTF	TGTGCCAGCAGCTTCGGAAGGGGAGGGTATGGCTACACCTTC
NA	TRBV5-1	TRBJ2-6	CASSEGGSGANVLTF	TGCGCCAGCAGCGAAGGGGGCTCTGGGGCCAACGTCCTGACTTTC
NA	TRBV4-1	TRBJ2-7	CASSQRRDTTYEQYF	TGCGCCAGCAGCCAGAGACGGGACACCACCTACGAGCAGTACTTC
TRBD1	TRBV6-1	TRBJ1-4	CASSRNRGGEKLFF	TGTGCCAGCAGCAGGAACAGGGGGGGTGAAAAACTGTTTTTT
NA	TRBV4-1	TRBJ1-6	CASSQVPSSYNSPLHF	TGCGCCAGCAGCCAAGTCCCGAGCTCCTATAATTCACCCCTACACTTT
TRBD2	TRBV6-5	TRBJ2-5	CASSSLLAGRETQYF	TGTGCCAGCAGTTCCCTACTAGCGGGGAGAGAGACCCAGTACTTC
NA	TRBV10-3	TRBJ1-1	CAISDPPGTLNTEAFF	TGTGCCATCAGTGACCCACCCGGGACATTGAACACTGAAGCTTTCTTT
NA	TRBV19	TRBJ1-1	CASSQGNTEAFF	TGTGCCAGTTCGCAGGGGAACACTGAAGCTTTCTTT
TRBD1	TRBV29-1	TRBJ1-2	CSVEGSLTGIGYGYTF	TGCAGCGTTGAAGGCAGTCTGACAGGGATTGGGTATGGCTACACCTTC
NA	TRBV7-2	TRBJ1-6	CASSLQGQGYNSPLHF	TGTGCCAGCAGCTTGCAGGGTCAGGGATATAATTCACCCCTCCACTTT